This T cell receptor beta chain was identified during a study of beta chain features in type 1 diabetes. Study findings and constraints: When VDJ junctions were examined, type 1 diabetes patients showed fewer insertions and more deletions.

Trimming at V came to 1 base and at J to 4 bases, leaving 7 bases not matched to a gene. The germline V gene encodes CDR1 SGHAT and CDR2 FQNNGV. This CDR3 is built from 15 residues. Each of the CD4+ naive, central memory, regulatory and stem cell-like memory populations was sorted via CD45RO/CCR7/CD25/CD127/CD95/CD27. Sequencing targeted expressed TCRB transcripts, as all isolated RNA had been reverse transcribed. There were approximately 3.5 million reads on average in the naive, central memory and regulatory T cell samples. The assay was immunoSEQ multiplex PCR, and TCRdb's table has in-frame clones only and misses some. Among under 900,000 clones listed, 15% to 20% were seen once. About this clone itself: Its antigen is still unknown.

V and J are TRBV11-2 and TRBJ2-7; 7 bases map to TRBD1. The source of this sequence is a woman aged 18 to 35 in good health. The sample was naive CD4+ T cells from blood. The CDR3 reads CASSLGQGHRYEQYF. The CDR3 region has the DNA TGTGCCAGCAGCTTAGGACAGGGTCATCGGTACGAGCAGTACTTC.